The T cell receptor beta chain under discussion was sequenced for a study of shared T cell receptors in the human thymus. This clone appeared a few times. V was clipped by 4 bases and J by 3 bases, with 16 bases between them. The CDR3 runs 15 residues. Germline CDR1 is SGHRS and CDR2 is YFSETQ. The protocol was immunoSEQ multiplex PCR, while the TCRdb copy is restricted to in-frame clones and leaves out a portion. The sample records some 760,000 clones, over 75% being singletons. The same sample was also used in a study of human thymus T cells.

The receptor was isolated from a girl younger than two with a congenital heart defect. The sequencing input was thymocytes. The V call is TRBV5-1, the J call TRBJ1-1; no clear D gene. The CDR3 DNA reads as TGCGCCAGCAGCCGTGGGGTCGGGGAAGACACTGAAGCTTTCTTT. The encoded protein is CASSRGVGEDTEAFF. The full variable domain, its missing parts supplied by reference TRBV5-1 and TRBJ1-1, is KAGVTQTPRYLIKTRGQQVTLSCSPISGHRSVSWYQQTPGQGLQFLFEYFSETQRNKGNFPGRFSGRQFSNSRSEMNVSTLELGDSALYLCASSRGVGEDTEAFFGQGTRLTVV.